This record covers a single T cell receptor (beta chain). V was pared by 0 bases and J by 4 bases, with 9 bases between. The CDR3 extends over 14 amino acids. Germline CDR1 is LNHNV and CDR2 is YYDKDF (reference sequence). This sample is drawn from a study of blood T cell repertoires in COVID-19. Looking at the study overall: The United States, Italy and Spain supplied acute and convalescent COVID-19 samples.

In the authors' methods: For nucleated cells, counts were estimated from reference gene primer amplification. TCRdb's copy holds only in-frame clones and misses some; the assay was immunoSEQ multiplex PCR. D and trimming come from the DNA, and the V and J calls and clone size come from that table. Of more than 120,000 clones listed, approximately 88% are singletons. The clonotype comes from a woman between 50 and 59 years old with acute or convalescent COVID-19. The genes are TRBV15 and TRBJ1-1; D is unclear. The sample taken for sequencing was peripheral blood. The chain's CDR3 is CATSRETLSTEAFF. The CDR3, as DNA: TGTGCCACCAGCAGAGAAACGTTGAGCACTGAAGCTTTCTTT.